The rows below give T cell receptor beta chains drawn from one sample of a study of OX40 agonist ivuxolimab in advanced cancers. Sequenced by immunoSEQ multiplex PCR; TCRdb stores in-frame clones only, minus some. The repertoire holds about 30,000 clones, approximately 84% seen once, with 25% to 30% in the top ten. Sequencing used CD4+ or CD8+ T cells sorted from blood, obtained in a trial of the OX40 agonist ivuxolimab. The receptors were sampled from an adult with an advanced solid tumor such as melanoma, head and neck, liver or kidney cancer. Both conserved end residues are part of each CDR3. Fields, in order: D gene, J gene, clone size, V gene, CDR3 protein, CDR3 DNA. The D gene is left open where the match is weak. Size is stated for part of the rows, as once, few or many counts, or as a class when the clone is expanded.

d_call: TRBD1
j_call: TRBJ2-5
clone_size: NA
v_call: TRBV27
cdr3_aa: CASRTQGIGETQYF
cdr3_nt: TGTGCCAGCAGGACACAGGGGATTGGAGAGACCCAGTACTTC

d_call: NA
j_call: TRBJ1-1
clone_size: NA
v_call: TRBV28
cdr3_aa: CASSLYGRNTEAFF
cdr3_nt: TGTGCCAGCAGTTTATATGGCAGGAACACTGAAGCTTTCTTT

d_call: NA
j_call: TRBJ2-3
clone_size: once
v_call: TRBV4-1
cdr3_aa: CASSQAGGGWYTDTQYF
cdr3_nt: TGCGCCAGCAGCCAAGCGGGGGGCGGTTGGTACACAGATACGCAGTATTTT

d_call: TRBD1
j_call: TRBJ1-5
clone_size: NA
v_call: TRBV5-4
cdr3_aa: CASSPGTGWDQPQHF
cdr3_nt: TGTGCCAGCAGCCCCGGGACAGGGTGGGATCAGCCCCAGCATTTT

d_call: NA
j_call: TRBJ1-1
clone_size: NA
v_call: TRBV5-4
cdr3_aa: CASSLRGGDTEAFF
cdr3_nt: TGTGCCAGCAGCTTGCGCGGGGGGGACACTGAAGCTTTCTTT

d_call: TRBD2
j_call: TRBJ2-3
clone_size: NA
v_call: TRBV10-3
cdr3_aa: CAIMGSGDPTDTQYF
cdr3_nt: TGTGCCATCATGGGAAGCGGGGACCCCACAGATACGCAGTATTTT

d_call: TRBD1
j_call: TRBJ2-7
clone_size: few
v_call: TRBV19
cdr3_aa: CATRQGMVYEQYF
cdr3_nt: TGTGCCACTCGACAGGGGATGGTCTACGAGCAGTACTTC

d_call: NA
j_call: TRBJ1-2
clone_size: NA
v_call: TRBV6-5
cdr3_aa: CASSYSIPGPDYGYTF
cdr3_nt: TGTGCCAGCAGTTACTCGATCCCCGGTCCTGACTATGGCTACACCTTC

d_call: NA
j_call: TRBJ1-4
clone_size: NA
v_call: TRBV30
cdr3_aa: CAWDRDTNEKLFF
cdr3_nt: TGTGCATGGGACCGTGACACTAATGAAAAACTGTTTTTT

d_call: NA
j_call: TRBJ1-1
clone_size: NA
v_call: TRBV9
cdr3_aa: CASTPAQAFF
cdr3_nt: TGTGCCAGCACCCCCGCTCAAGCTTTCTTT

d_call: TRBD2
j_call: TRBJ2-1
clone_size: NA
v_call: TRBV2
cdr3_aa: CASTLTGTRDYNEQFF
cdr3_nt: TGTGCCAGCACCCTTACGGGGACTAGGGACTACAATGAGCAGTTCTTC

d_call: NA
j_call: TRBJ1-1
clone_size: NA
v_call: TRBV5-1
cdr3_aa: CASSFGQSNTEAFF
cdr3_nt: TGCGCCAGCAGCTTTGGACAGTCTAACACTGAAGCTTTCTTT

d_call: NA
j_call: TRBJ2-5
clone_size: NA
v_call: TRBV7-9
cdr3_aa: CASSLGEWERLETQYF
cdr3_nt: TGTGCCAGCAGCTTAGGTGAGTGGGAGCGTTTGGAGACCCAGTACTTC

d_call: NA
j_call: TRBJ2-1
clone_size: NA
v_call: TRBV19
cdr3_aa: CASSSAGSYNEQFF
cdr3_nt: TGTGCCAGTAGTTCCGCCGGGTCCTACAATGAGCAGTTCTTC

d_call: TRBD2
j_call: TRBJ2-1
clone_size: NA
v_call: TRBV27
cdr3_aa: CASSFPSLAGAGNEQFF
cdr3_nt: TGTGCCAGCAGTTTCCCTTCACTAGCGGGGGCGGGAAATGAGCAGTTCTTC

d_call: TRBD1
j_call: TRBJ1-2
clone_size: NA
v_call: TRBV27
cdr3_aa: CASSLTPRQGASYGYTF
cdr3_nt: TGTGCCAGCAGTCTTACACCTCGACAGGGAGCGAGCTATGGCTACACCTTC

d_call: NA
j_call: TRBJ1-2
clone_size: NA
v_call: TRBV5-4
cdr3_aa: CASSLSRPGTGGYTF
cdr3_nt: TGTGCCAGCAGCTTGAGTCGGCCAGGGACTGGCGGCTACACCTTC

d_call: TRBD2
j_call: TRBJ2-1
clone_size: NA
v_call: TRBV11-2
cdr3_aa: CASSPLAGDYNEQFF
cdr3_nt: TGTGCCAGCAGCCCCCTAGCGGGGGACTACAATGAGCAGTTCTTC

d_call: NA
j_call: TRBJ1-1
clone_size: NA
v_call: TRBV29-1
cdr3_aa: CSVGPARGAPEVDTEAFF
cdr3_nt: TGCAGCGTTGGCCCCGCGCGGGGGGCACCCGAGGTGGACACTGAAGCTTTCTTT

d_call: NA
j_call: TRBJ2-3
clone_size: once
v_call: TRBV11-2
cdr3_aa: CASSLGADTQYF
cdr3_nt: TGTGCCAGCAGCTTAGGGGCAGATACGCAGTATTTT

d_call: NA
j_call: TRBJ2-2
clone_size: NA
v_call: TRBV7-9
cdr3_aa: CASSLPGLANTGELFF
cdr3_nt: TGTGCCAGCAGCCTACCGGGACTCGCGAACACCGGGGAGCTGTTTTTT

d_call: NA
j_call: TRBJ2-2
clone_size: NA
v_call: TRBV27
cdr3_aa: CASSYMGAGTGELFF
cdr3_nt: TGTGCCAGCAGTTACATGGGGGCAGGCACCGGGGAGCTGTTTTTT

d_call: NA
j_call: TRBJ2-7
clone_size: once
v_call: TRBV13
cdr3_aa: CASSSTAGAGVEQYF
cdr3_nt: TGTGCCAGCAGCTCTACGGCGGGGGCTGGGGTCGAGCAGTACTTC

d_call: NA
j_call: TRBJ2-2
clone_size: NA
v_call: TRBV27
cdr3_aa: CASSLAATANTGELFF
cdr3_nt: TGTGCCAGCAGTTTGGCAGCTACGGCGAACACCGGGGAGCTGTTTTTT

d_call: NA
j_call: TRBJ1-1
clone_size: NA
v_call: TRBV5-1
cdr3_aa: CASSLWEGLTEAFF
cdr3_nt: TGCGCCAGCAGCTTGTGGGAAGGTCTTACTGAAGCTTTCTTT

d_call: NA
j_call: TRBJ1-1
clone_size: once
v_call: TRBV6-5
cdr3_aa: CASSYFGERTEAFF
cdr3_nt: TGTGCCAGCAGTTACTTCGGGGAACGCACTGAAGCTTTCTTT

d_call: NA
j_call: TRBJ2-5
clone_size: NA
v_call: TRBV6-1
cdr3_aa: CASSEFDGKETQYF
cdr3_nt: TGTGCCAGCAGTGAATTTGACGGAAAAGAGACCCAGTACTTC

d_call: NA
j_call: TRBJ1-2
clone_size: NA
v_call: TRBV6-6
cdr3_aa: CASSFLDQYTF
cdr3_nt: TGTGCCAGCAGTTTCCTGGACCAGTACACCTTC

d_call: NA
j_call: TRBJ1-2
clone_size: NA
v_call: TRBV6-1
cdr3_aa: CASSETGYGYTF
cdr3_nt: TGTGCCAGCAGTGAAACAGGGTATGGCTACACCTTC

d_call: TRBD2
j_call: TRBJ2-2
clone_size: NA
v_call: TRBV7-9
cdr3_aa: CASKRGVTGELFF
cdr3_nt: TGTGCCAGCAAGCGGGGGGTCACCGGGGAGCTGTTTTTT

d_call: NA
j_call: TRBJ2-3
clone_size: NA
v_call: TRBV21-1
cdr3_aa: CASSNRDREDTQYF
cdr3_nt: TGTGCCAGCAGCAACCGGGACAGGGAAGATACGCAGTATTTT

d_call: NA
j_call: TRBJ1-5
clone_size: NA
v_call: TRBV6-1
cdr3_aa: CASNPGTGRPQHF
cdr3_nt: TGTGCCAGCAACCCAGGGACCGGCCGGCCCCAGCATTTT